This T cell receptor beta chain was sequenced for a study of CD8+CD57+ T cells in acquired aplastic anemia. In the study overall: The DNA of sorted CD4+ and CD8+ cells averaged roughly 3.2 ug.

The CDR3 length is 15 residues. The ends were cut back, 1 base at V and 8 bases at J, with 17 bases in the middle. CDR1 and CDR2 (germline): SGHVS, FQNEAQ. Notes on this clonotype: Its antigen is not known.

Findings of the study overall: Overlap between patients and controls comprised about 30 CD8+ CDR3 sequences.

Profiling that covered TCR beta VDJ and CDR3 relied on genomic DNA as its template. Each CDR3 protein gets one entry after TCRdb re-called the reads with MiXCR. This sample carries over 150,000 distinct CDR3 sequences, about 54% of them seen once, and the ten largest clones take about an eighth. Individuals selected for sequencing had exhibited CD8+CD57+ cell expansion on flow cytometry. Patient blood was sampled before any therapy had been received. The J gene is TRBJ1-1, the V gene TRBV7-8, with D tentatively TRBD1 (5 bases). Sequencing used sorted CD4+, CD8+, or CD8+CD57+ T cells (not recorded which) from PBMCs. The TCR comes from a human donor with aplastic anemia. The CDR3 DNA is TGTGCCAGCAGCTTAGTCCTGTCTGAGGGGACCGAAGCTTTCTTT. Protein product: CASSLVLSEGTEAFF.